This is a list of T cell receptor beta chains from one sample in a study of blood T cells in healthy people across ages. TCRdb reprocessed the 5' RACE reads via MiXCR and lists one record per CDR3 protein. This table holds roughly 1 million distinct CDR3 sequences, approximately 25% found once. This sample also appeared in a second study, on T cells of mothers and their children.

Specimen: blood. These receptors all stem from a girl aged 2-9 years in good health. Each CDR3 is given with its conserved first and last residue. A D gene is named only where the DNA matches it firmly. Where a row states a size, it is once, few, many or the class of an expanded clone; other rows omit it.

v_gene	len	d_gene	j_gene	abundance	CDR3nt	CDR3aa
TRBV12-3/TRBV12-4	13	-	TRBJ1-1	few	TGTGCCAGCAGTTTAACGGGAGGCCCTGAAGCTTTCTTT	CASSLTGGPEAFF
TRBV10-3	12	-	TRBJ2-1	-	TGTGCCATCAGTGAATGGGACGATCAGCAGTTCTTC	CAISEWDDQQFF
TRBV29-1	15	-	TRBJ2-6	few	TGCAGCTTTTCAGGGGGACTGACTGGGGCCAACGTCCTGACTTTC	CSFSGGLTGANVLTF
TRBV7-3	19	TRBD2	TRBJ2-1	-	TGTGCCAGCAGCCCCCTCGGGGCGGGGGGGTCAAACTCCTACAATGAGCAGTTCTTC	CASSPLGAGGSNSYNEQFF
TRBV7-9	13	-	TRBJ2-1	-	TGTGCCAGCGCGCGTCTGGGGTCTGATGAGCAGTTCTTC	CASARLGSDEQFF
TRBV20-1	18	TRBD2	TRBJ2-1	few	TGCAGTGCTAGAGATCTCGGCGTGAGCGGGAGGTGGGTCGATGAGCAGTTCTTC	CSARDLGVSGRWVDEQFF
TRBV20-1	17	TRBD2	TRBJ2-7	-	TGCAGTGCTAGCCTACTCGGGACTAGCGGGAGCTCCTACGAGCAGTACTTC	CSASLLGTSGSSYEQYF
TRBV6-5	12	-	TRBJ2-7	-	TGTGCCAGCAGTGATAAGGGGAACGAGCAGTACTTC	CASSDKGNEQYF
TRBV5-6	14	-	TRBJ2-3	-	TGTGCCAGCAGCCGCCCAATTCTAACAGATACGCAGTATTTT	CASSRPILTDTQYF
TRBV7-3	17	-	TRBJ2-3	-	TGTTCCAGCAGCCAAAATGGCGGGCTAGTTTACACAGATACGCAGTATTTT	CSSSQNGGLVYTDTQYF
TRBV27	13	-	TRBJ1-2	-	TGTGCCAGCAGTTATGGGTCATCCTATGGCTACACCTTC	CASSYGSSYGYTF
TRBV12-3/TRBV12-4	15	-	TRBJ2-1	few	TGTGCCAGCAGTTTAGCGGGGGAATTGAGGAATGAGCAGTTCTTC	CASSLAGELRNEQFF
TRBV12-3/TRBV12-4	14	-	TRBJ2-1	-	TGTGCCAGCAGTTATTTCCGAAGTCTATGGGAGCAGTTCTTC	CASSYFRSLWEQFF
TRBV5-1	15	-	TRBJ2-2	-	TGCGCCAGCAGCTTCAACACCGAACTCACCGGGGAGCTGTTTTTT	CASSFNTELTGELFF
TRBV6-5	15	-	TRBJ1-2	few	TGTGCCAGCAGTTACTCTGCAGACTCTAACTATGGCTACACCTTC	CASSYSADSNYGYTF
TRBV27	12	-	TRBJ2-1	few	TGTGCCAGCAGTGGAGCTAACGATGAGCAGTTCTTC	CASSGANDEQFF
TRBV2	15	TRBD1	TRBJ1-1	few	TGTGCCAGCAGTCTTCCGACAGGGCTATCCGCTGAAGCTTTCTTT	CASSLPTGLSAEAFF
TRBV29-1	13	TRBD2	TRBJ2-3	-	TGCAGCGTCAGCGGGAGTGCGGCAGATACGCAGTATTTT	CSVSGSAADTQYF
TRBV12-3/TRBV12-4	16	TRBD2	TRBJ2-7	-	TGTGCCAGCAGTTTAGCGCTAGCGGGAGACTCCTACGAGCAGTACTTC	CASSLALAGDSYEQYF
TRBV12-3/TRBV12-4	15	-	TRBJ2-7	-	TGTGCCAGCAGTTTGGAAAGCGGGCCCACCTACGAGCAGTACTTC	CASSLESGPTYEQYF
TRBV7-9	13	-	TRBJ2-5	-	TGTGCCAGCAGCCTCGGCAGAGGAGGCGGGCAGTACTTC	CASSLGRGGGQYF
TRBV24-1	15	-	TRBJ2-7	-	TGTGCCACCAGTGACCCGACCGACACTCCCTACGAGCAGTACTTC	CATSDPTDTPYEQYF
TRBV27	13	TRBD2	TRBJ2-5	-	TGTGCCAGCACACCTTCCTCTGGGGGGGTCCAGTACTTC	CASTPSSGGVQYF
TRBV19	15	TRBD2	TRBJ2-5	-	TGTGCCAGTACCCAAGTCGGGCAGCGGGGCGAGACCCAGTACTTC	CASTQVGQRGETQYF
TRBV7-6	15	-	TRBJ2-3	few	TGTGCCAGCAGCTTAGTAGCGACAACCACAGATACGCAGTATTTT	CASSLVATTTDTQYF
TRBV19	13	-	TRBJ1-2	-	TGTGCCAGTTTCGGGTGGACTAACTATGGCTACACCTTC	CASFGWTNYGYTF
TRBV10-3	11	-	TRBJ2-7	-	TGTGCCATCAGAGGGGGGACAGAGCAGTACTTC	CAIRGGTEQYF
TRBV20-1	15	-	TRBJ2-3	-	TGCAGTGCTAGAGAAGCGCGAACTAGCACAGATACGCAGTATTTT	CSAREARTSTDTQYF